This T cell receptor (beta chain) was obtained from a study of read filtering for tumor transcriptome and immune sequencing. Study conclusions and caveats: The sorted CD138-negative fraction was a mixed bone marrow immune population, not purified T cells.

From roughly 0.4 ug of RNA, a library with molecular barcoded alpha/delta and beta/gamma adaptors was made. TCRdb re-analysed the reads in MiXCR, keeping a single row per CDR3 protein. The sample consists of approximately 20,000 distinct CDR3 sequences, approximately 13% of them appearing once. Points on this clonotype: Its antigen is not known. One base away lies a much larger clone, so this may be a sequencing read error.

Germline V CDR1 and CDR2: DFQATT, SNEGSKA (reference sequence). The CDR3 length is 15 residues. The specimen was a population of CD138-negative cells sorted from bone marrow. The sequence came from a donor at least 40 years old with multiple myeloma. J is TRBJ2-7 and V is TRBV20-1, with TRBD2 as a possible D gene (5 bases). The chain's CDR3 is CSASSPDGVGYEQHF. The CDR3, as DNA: TGCAGTGCAAGTAGCCCCGACGGGGTCGGGTACGAGCAGCACTTC.